Each of the 21 T cell receptor beta chains below was sequenced from the same sample in a study of cytomegalovirus exposure and HLA in healthy donors. 13 Jbeta primers and 60 Vbeta primers were used for the PCR. Here immunoSEQ multiplex PCR was the method, and the copy in TCRdb shows in-frame clones only, minus some. This sample has 45,000 to 70,000 clones, with 70% to 85% found just once. The sample comprised PBMCs. The receptors originated from a man between 50 and 59 years old in good health and CMV-seronegative.

V and J are TRBV6-5 and TRBJ1-2; the match to TRBD1 covers 9 bases. The CDR3 is made up of 15 amino acids. The V gene end was trimmed by 6 bases and the J gene end by 5 bases; junction bases not matched to a gene: 10. CDR1 is MNHEY, CDR2 SVGAGI, per germline. The CDR3 DNA follows: TGTGCCAGCAGCCGAGTACAGGGGGCGGATTATGGCTACACCTTC. Translation: CASSRVQGADYGYTF.

A few counts support this clone. V and J are TRBV6-8 and TRBJ2-7; tentative D call: TRBD2 (6 bases). Trimming removed 0 bases at V and 2 bases at J, with 17 bases between. CDR3 length equals 17 residues. Germline CDR1 and CDR2: MNHGY and SAAAGT. The CDR3 sequence: CASSYSTRLARTYEQYF. The DNA for the CDR3 is TGTGCCAGCAGTTACTCTACCCGGCTAGCGCGAACCTACGAGCAGTACTTC.

The V call is TRBV6-5, the J call TRBJ1-5; 9 bases are a match to TRBD1. Germline V gene sequence: CDR1 MNHEY, CDR2 SVGAGI. Unmatched junction bases numbered 8, after V lost 7 bases and J lost 4 bases. The CDR3 has 15 residues. CDR3 in amino acids: CASTMTGGTNQPQHF. CDR3 coding DNA: TGTGCCAGCACCATGACAGGGGGTACGAATCAGCCCCAGCATTTT.

The chain uses TRBV2 and TRBJ1-1; 7 bases align to TRBD1. Looked up from germline, CDR1 is SNHLY and CDR2 is FYNNEI. V lost 6 bases and J lost 10; bases outside the gene matches: 5. The CDR3 runs 11 residues. As DNA, the CDR3 is TGTGCCAGCAGCCGGGACAGCTCAGCTTTCTTT. This gives the protein CASSRDSSAFF.

This clone was seen more than once but under ten times. The V call is TRBV6-5, the J call TRBJ1-2; 7 bases line up with TRBD1. The ends lost 2 bases at V and 6 bases at J; junction bases unmatched: 3. The CDR3 spans 13 residues. The V gene's germline CDR1 is MNHEY and CDR2 SVGAGI. The CDR3 region is CASSYDRADGYTF. CDR3 DNA: TGTGCCAGCAGTTACGACAGGGCAGATGGCTACACCTTC.

The CDR3 is CASSSAGGQGTEAFF. The CDR3 DNA is TGTGCCAGCAGCTCGGCTGGAGGGCAGGGCACTGAAGCTTTCTTT. V usage is TRBV5-4 and J usage is TRBJ1-1; maybe TRBD1 (5 bases). Germline lookup yields CDR1 SGHNT and CDR2 YYREEE (reference sequence). The V end was cut by 3 bases, the J end by 4 bases, with 16 bases between. The CDR3 contains 15 residues. The full variable domain, its missing parts supplied by reference TRBV5-4 and TRBJ1-1, is ETGVTQSPTHLIKTRGQQVTLRCSSQSGHNTVSWYQQALGQGPQFIFQYYREEENGRGNFPPRFSGLQFPNYSSELNVNALELDDSALYLCASSSAGGQGTEAFFGQGTRLTVV.

The chain combines TRBV7-9 with TRBJ2-2, with D unresolved. V shed 5 bases and J shed 8 bases, with 6 bases lying between them. CDR1 SEHNR and CDR2 FQNEAQ come from the germline V gene (reference sequence). The CDR3 is 11 residues long. The DNA of the CDR3 is TGTGCCAGCAGCACTATTGGGGAGCTGTTTTTT. Protein product: CASSTIGELFF.

V and J are TRBV28 and TRBJ1-2; no clear D gene. CDR1 and CDR2 (germline): MDHEN, SYDVKM. The CDR3 is made up of 13 amino acids. The germline V and J ends were trimmed by 7 bases and 13 bases, with 22 bases remaining between them. CDR3 sequence: CASTLSGGGSGTF. In nucleotides, the CDR3 is TGTGCCAGCACCCTATCCGGAGGAGGGAGCGGCACCTTC.

V is TRBV6-6 and J is TRBJ1-2, with a weak D call TRBD1 (6 bases). V shed 10 bases and J shed 5 bases, with 14 bases lying between them. CDR1 and CDR2 from the germline V gene are MNHNY and SVGAGI (reference sequence). This CDR3 spans 12 amino acids. CDR3 region: CATGGGRYGYTF. CDR3 bases: TGTGCCACCGGGGGGGGCAGGTATGGCTACACCTTC.

The rearrangement uses TRBV7-2 and TRBJ1-3; weak D call: TRBD1 (6 bases). CDR1 is SGHTA, CDR2 FQGNSA, per germline. V was trimmed by 3 bases and J by 4 bases, leaving 7 bases between them. CDR3 size: 13 residues. CDR3 in amino acids: CASSLGAGNTIYF. The CDR3 DNA reads TGTGCCAGCAGCTTGGGGGCGGGAAACACCATATATTTT. Full variable domain (outside the CDR3, taken from reference TRBV7-2 and TRBJ1-3): GAGVSQSPSNKVTEKGKDVELRCDPISGHTALYWYRQSLGQGLEFLIYFQGNSAPDKSGLPSDRFSAERTGGSVSTLTIQRTQQEDSAVYLCASSLGAGNTIYFGEGSWLTVV.

This clone turned up a few times. The genes are TRBV5-1 and TRBJ2-5; no definite D call. The germline V gene has CDR1 SGHRS and CDR2 YFSETQ. The length of the CDR3 is 12 residues. V lost 1 base and J 3 bases, leaving 4 bases between the germline ends. The DNA for the CDR3 is TGCGCCAGCAGCTTGCCAGAAGAGACCCAGTACTTC. This encodes CASSLPEETQYF.

The V and J genes are TRBV7-7 and TRBJ2-5; no firm D call. Trimming cost V 6 bases and J 1 base, with 21 bases left between them. Looked up from germline, CDR1 is SSHAT and CDR2 is FNYEAQ (reference sequence). The CDR3 contains 17 residues. CDR3 loop: CASSSGLGSLVQETQYF. The CDR3, as DNA: TGTGCCAGCAGTTCCGGTCTAGGCAGCTTGGTCCAAGAGACCCAGTACTTC.

V gene TRBV5-6 combines with J gene TRBJ2-5, with TRBD1 identical over 8 bases. V was clipped by 2 bases and J by 4 bases; unmatched bases: 7. Per germline, CDR1 SGHDT and CDR2 YYEEEE. CDR3 length: 15 amino acids. The CDR3 protein is CASSFKTGGVETQYF. The CDR3 nucleotides read TGTGCCAGCAGCTTTAAAACAGGGGGTGTAGAGACCCAGTACTTC. The variable domain in full, completed from reference TRBV5-6 and TRBJ2-5, reads DAGVTQSPTHLIKTRGQQVTLRCSPKSGHDTVSWYQQALGQGPQFIFQYYEEEERQRGNFPDRFSGHQFPNYSSELNVNALLLGDSALYLCASSFKTGGVETQYFGPGTRLLVL.

The chain employs TRBV7-2 and TRBJ1-5; D unresolved. V was cut by 2 bases and J by 5 bases, with 13 bases left in between. Germline V CDR1 and CDR2: SGHTA, FQGNSA. The CDR3 sequence is 15 residues long. CDR3 loop: CASSLWAGIDQPQHF. CDR3 coding DNA: TGTGCCAGCAGCTTATGGGCCGGGATCGATCAGCCCCAGCATTTT.

This rearrangement joins TRBV7-9 to TRBJ1-1; 7 positions match TRBD1. The CDR3 totals 16 residues. Germline V CDR1 and CDR2: SEHNR, FQNEAQ (reference sequence). Unmatched junction bases numbered 14, after V lost 10 bases and J lost 0 bases. CDR3: CATQTRQGGLNTEAFF. Here the CDR3 DNA reads TGTGCCACCCAAACAAGACAGGGAGGCTTGAACACTGAAGCTTTCTTT.

This clone was seen a single time. The chain carries TRBV2 and TRBJ1-5, with 7 nucleotides matching TRBD1. Trimming took 10 bases from V and 2 from J; bases not matched to a gene: 8. This CDR3 region has 14 residues. Germline V gene lookup returns CDR1 SNHLY and CDR2 FYNNEI. The CDR3, as DNA: TGTGCCAACACCGGGACAGTGGGCAATCAGCCCCAGCATTTT. Its protein is CANTGTVGNQPQHF.

The rearrangement joins TRBV6-5 to TRBJ1-1; TRBD1 might be the D (6 bases). This CDR3 region has 16 residues. V shed 0 bases and J shed 3 bases, with 14 bases lying between them. Per germline, CDR1 MNHEY and CDR2 SVGAGI. CDR3 DNA: TGTGCCAGCAGTTACTCAAGCCGGACAGTCCACACTGAAGCTTTCTTT. This sequence encodes CASSYSSRTVHTEAFF.

This chain uses TRBV6-6 with TRBJ1-1, with D uncertain. CDR1 and CDR2 from the germline V gene are MNHNY and SVGAGI (reference sequence). The CDR3 is 12 amino acids. The V and J ends lost 6 bases and 5 bases respectively, with 10 bases between them. The CDR3 loop is CASRREITEAFF. CDR3 DNA sequence: TGTGCCAGCAGGAGAGAAATAACTGAAGCTTTCTTT.

This clone occurred a few times. This rearrangement joins TRBV27 to TRBJ1-1; TRBD1 is a possible D gene (5 bases). Trimming left V 7 bases short and J 2 bases short, with 23 bases between. The CDR3 is 17 amino acids. In germline, CDR1 is MNHEY, CDR2 SMNVEV (reference sequence). CDR3 DNA sequence: TGTGCCAGCAACCTCACCCTAATACAGGAAAGTAACACTGAAGCTTTCTTT. Translation: CASNLTLIQESNTEAFF.

V usage is TRBV30 and J usage is TRBJ2-7, with 7 bases lining up with TRBD1. The J segment lost 2 bases and the V segment lost 0 bases, leaving 4 bases of the junction unmatched. CDR3 size: 14 residues. CDR1 and CDR2 from the germline V gene are GTSNPN and SVGIG (reference sequence). CDR3 in amino acids: CAWSVPGGTYEQYF. The CDR3 DNA sequence: TGTGCCTGGAGTGTGCCAGGGGGAACCTACGAGCAGTACTTC.

The chain is built from TRBV28 and TRBJ2-5, with no clear D. Judging by the DNA end, TRBJ2-7 fits better; the J call may be wrong. The germline V gene has CDR1 MDHEN and CDR2 SYDVKM. The CDR3 contains 15 residues. This CDR3 reads CASSGAWSDPGEQYF. The CDR3 nucleotides read TGTGCCAGCAGTGGTGCTTGGAGCGACCCCGGCGAGCAGTACTTC.